This T cell receptor beta chain was retrieved from a study of T cell changes during pregnancy in multiple sclerosis. Clones were read by immunoSEQ multiplex PCR, and TCRdb kept only the in-frame ones, dropping some. This repertoire shows more than 65,000 clones, 70% to 90% found once; its top ten account for around 3%. CDR3 size: 14 residues. V gave up 2 bases and J gave up 7 bases; unmatched junction bases: 5. Germline CDR1 is SGHTS and CDR2 is YDEGEE. Sequenced material: peripheral blood, taken before pregnancy. The chain recombines TRBV5-8 with TRBJ1-2, with 10 bases fitting TRBD1. The clonotype comes from a female donor with multiple sclerosis, enrolled in a pregnancy study. Here the CDR3 DNA reads TGTGCCAGCAGCTTAGACAGGGGGCTTGGTGGCTACACCTTC. As protein: CASSLDRGLGGYTF.